This T cell receptor (beta chain) was sequenced for a study of shared clonotypes between healthy human individuals (dated by TCRdb to the early 2020s). The study in broad terms: The cohort comprised two women and a few men aged 18 to 49 years. Per donor, three plates each were used for CD4 naive and CD4 memory, two for CD8 naive, and one for CD8 memory. To estimate repertoire size and how much clonotype sharing occurs between individuals, the study deeply sequenced the blood TCR repertoires of a handful of healthy adults. Each donor's leukapheresis produced roughly between about 0.9 and 9.5 billion PBMCs. To increase sequencing depth and limit assay-specific biases, different laboratories used diverse techniques to prepare libraries and sequence TCR repertoires.

With respect to this clone: Its antigen has not been determined. Within one base of it there is no much larger clone, and no base qualities were kept.

The study at large found these results: Approximately 5% of naive CD4, approximately 3.7% of naive CD8, approximately 2.2% of memory CD4, and around 0.4% of memory CD8 clonotypes were shared across several donors. Pairwise subsampling indicated that sequencing depth was expected to affect the degree of clonotype sharing among donors. Naive subsets generally had larger estimated clonotype richness than memory subsets. Clonotypes shared by all four sorted-subset donors showed higher generation probabilities than non-shared clonotypes. Even with the large sequencing depth, rarefaction of the sorted-subset datasets indicated that sequencing was incomplete. Sampling was limited to blood, and TCR repertoires in tissue likely differ from TCR repertoires in blood. Because the study included a small number of donors, the genetic and exposure-history diversity represented was limited.

Using the deep immunoSEQ assay, TCR CDR3 regions were amplified from genomic DNA by multiplex PCR. Extracted genomic DNA from each cell subset was spread evenly across all wells of several immunoSEQ 96-well plates, with each plate serving as a replicate. For sorted subsets, about 0.2 ug genomic DNA, equal to 30,000 to 35,000 T cell genomes, was loaded into each replicate PCR. Purified libraries were quantified with a Qubit 3.0 fluorometer, sized on a Bioanalyzer 2100, and re-quantified with the KAPA Library Quantification kit. A separate single-read 150-cycle Illumina NextSeq 550 flow cell was used to sequence each immunoSEQ 96-well plate. Per the source publication's procedure: Because only junctional sequences without quality scores were contained in the immunoSEQ output, filtering matching that applied to full-length reads could not be performed. Sequences were annotated with PyIR, a Python wrapper for IgBLAST v1.9, and V/J genes and CDR3 were assigned using IMGT germline references. Any read was removed if the V/J assignment was weak (E-value above 1e-6), the CDR3 was missing, or the read contained stop codons, out-of-frame junctions, or ambiguous translated residues. V3J clonotypes were defined as sequences sharing the same inferred V gene, J gene, and CDR3 amino acid sequence. Percentage overlap between repertoires was computed as shared unique clonotypes divided by the size of the smaller repertoire. RTK rarefaction, the Chao1 estimator, and Recon v2.1 estimates of unobserved clonotypes were used to assess repertoire richness. OLGA was used to compute generation probabilities for all TCRbeta clonotypes that the gDNA method yielded from a few donors. Here the immuneACCESS table is served through TCRdb, limited to in-frame sequences with V and J called. Missing clones are a known gap in these copies; in checked studies unresolved V genes cover under half, and the rest lacks a known reason. V and J calls and clone size are given by that table; D and trimming were obtained from the DNA. The table for this sample lists roughly 1,100,000 clones; 60% to 80% of them were counted only once. Together, the top ten hold around 1.5% of the sample.

Donors were healthy HIV-negative adults with no recently reported acute infections or vaccinations. Every donor was a Caucasian adult residing in Nashville, Tennessee, USA. CD4+ T cells were enriched by magnetic negative selection; naive cells were then positively selected on CD45RA, and the negative fraction formed the memory subset. Blood was collected by leukapheresis, and PBMCs were isolated by Ficoll-Histopaque density gradient centrifugation and then cryopreserved in liquid nitrogen vapor phase. Analytical flow cytometry was used to check the purity and quantity of every magnetically sorted T cell population. From each sorted fraction, genomic DNA was isolated and quantified by UV absorbance on a Nanodrop 2000c. The specimen sequenced was memory CD4+ T cells sorted from blood. This sample's cell subset or site label indicates: CD45RA-negative fraction. This TCR was sampled from a young man in good health.

The CDR3 loop reads CASSELGASGLSSGNTIYF. Read as DNA, the sequence is TGTGCCAGCAGTGAATTAGGTGCGTCGGGCCTCAGCTCTGGAAACACCATATATTTT. The chain is assembled from TRBV6-1 and TRBJ1-3, with no confident D gene call. Its CDR3 holds 19 amino acids, cysteine through phenylalanine. The entry retains the CDR3 DNA only, 57 bases that are in frame from base 1. The V and J ends are trimmed by 2 bases and 0 bases, leaving 20 bases between them. CDR1 and CDR2, per the germline V gene, are MNHNS and SASEGT.